Listed below are T cell receptor beta chains from one sample, sequenced in a study of blood T cells in healthy people across ages. TCRdb recomputed calls from the 5' RACE reads with MiXCR, one row per CDR3 protein. The sample has under 1,100,000 distinct CDR3 sequences; almost 25% are singletons. This sample was also put to use in a study of T cells of mothers and their children.

The sequencing sample was made of blood. The receptor source for this set is a girl aged 2-10 years in good health. Each CDR3 is given with its conserved first and last residue. D genes are given only for firm matches. Expanded clones are given a class, and other clones once, few, many or no size at all.

>TRBV5-1|TRBD2|TRBJ2-3|-
TGCGCCAGCAGCTTGGCGGCGGGGGACACAGATACGCAGTATTTT
CASSLAAGDTDTQYF
>TRBV20-1|TRBD1|TRBJ2-7|-
TGCAGTGCTGCGGAACCGGGACAGGGGACGTACGAGCAGTACTTC
CSAAEPGQGTYEQYF
>TRBV28|TRBD2|TRBJ2-1|-
TGTGCCAGCAGTTTGGTAGCGGGAGGGCAGCAGTTCTTC
CASSLVAGGQQFF
>TRBV7-9|TRBD2|TRBJ2-7|few
TGTGCCAGCAGCTTAAGTTCGGCGGGAGGGCCCCACGAGCAGTACTTC
CASSLSSAGGPHEQYF
>TRBV7-9|-|TRBJ1-4|-
TGTGCCAGCAGCTTAGCGGGGGCACTAAATGAAAAACTGTTTTTT
CASSLAGALNEKLFF
>TRBV15|-|TRBJ2-3|few
TGTGCCACCAGCACGCGGAACCACACAGATACGCAGTATTTT
CATSTRNHTDTQYF
>TRBV18|TRBD2|TRBJ2-5|few
TGTGCCAGCTCGGCGGGAGTGAGAGAGACCCAGTACTTC
CASSAGVRETQYF
>TRBV7-9|-|TRBJ2-2|few
TGTGCCAGCAGCTTAGTTGCAGGGGCCGGGGAGCTGTTTTTT
CASSLVAGAGELFF
>TRBV29-1|-|TRBJ2-1|-
TGCAGCGTTGCGGGTGCAGATACCTACAATGAGCAGTTCTTC
CSVAGADTYNEQFF
>TRBV28|-|TRBJ1-5|few
TGTGCCGCCGCCGCTGTGTATAGCAATCACCCCCGGCATTTT
CAAAAVYSNHPRHF
>TRBV12-5|TRBD2|TRBJ2-3|-
TGTGCTAGTGGCAAACAGACTAGCGGCACAGATACGCAGTATTTT
CASGKQTSGTDTQYF
>TRBV6-1|-|TRBJ2-7|-
TGTGCCAGCAGTGCCGGGAATCAATTCTACGAGCAGTACTTC
CASSAGNQFYEQYF
>TRBV20-1|TRBD2|TRBJ2-7|few
TGCAGTGCTAGAGATAAACGGGGGGGGTGGGAGCAGTACTTC
CSARDKRGGWEQYF
>TRBV24-1|-|TRBJ2-3|few
TGTGCCACCGAGGGGGGAAAGGCAGATACGCAGTATTTT
CATEGGKADTQYF
>TRBV27|-|TRBJ2-1|-
TGTGCCAGCAGCTTAACTCCCGGGATTTGGGACTTCTTC
CASSLTPGIWDFF
>TRBV15|TRBD1|TRBJ2-7|-
TGTGCCACCAGCACAACAGGGGGCGAGCAGTACTTC
CATSTTGGEQYF
>TRBV20-1|TRBD2|TRBJ2-4|few
TGCAGTGTCCCTAGCGGGAGTGCTACCAAAAACATTCAGTACTTC
CSVPSGSATKNIQYF
>TRBV28|-|TRBJ1-1|-
TGTGCCAGCAGTTTCGGTAGGGCGAGTACTGAAGCTTTCTTT
CASSFGRASTEAFF
>TRBV12-5|-|TRBJ2-2|-
TGTGCTAGTGGTTGGGGGGAGCTGTTTTTT
CASGWGELFF
>TRBV12-3/TRBV12-4|-|TRBJ2-2|-
TGTGCCAGCAGTTTGTCAGGGATCGGCGGGGAGCTGTTTTTT
CASSLSGIGGELFF
>TRBV20-1|TRBD2|TRBJ2-7|-
TGCAGTGCCCTAGGACTAGCGGGAGTCAATGAGCAGTACTTC
CSALGLAGVNEQYF
>TRBV5-4|-|TRBJ2-3|-
TGTGCCAGCAGCTTCGGGAGCACAGATGCGCAGTATTTT
CASSFGSTDAQYF
>TRBV7-9|-|TRBJ2-7|-
TGTACCAGCAGCGGCCGGGACCGAACCTACGAGCAGTACTTC
CTSSGRDRTYEQYF
>TRBV7-2|-|TRBJ2-3|-
TGTGCCAGCAGCTTCACAGGGATTGGGGGGAGCACAGATACGCAGTATTTT
CASSFTGIGGSTDTQYF
>TRBV20-1|-|TRBJ2-1|few
TGCAGTGCTAGAGTCTGGGGTGAGCAGTTCTTC
CSARVWGEQFF
>TRBV11-2|-|TRBJ2-7|many
TGTGCCAGCAGCTTAGACAGAGCCTACGAGCAGTACTTC
CASSLDRAYEQYF
>TRBV20-1|TRBD2|TRBJ2-5|-
TGCAGTGCTAGGGCACTAGCGGGGCTCGAGACCCGGTACTTC
CSARALAGLETRYF
>TRBV7-2|-|TRBJ2-1|once
TGTGCCAGCAGCGTAGGGGGGGACTACTACAATGAGCAGTTCTTC
CASSVGGDYYNEQFF
>TRBV4-2|TRBD2|TRBJ2-7|few
TGTGCCAGCAGCCAAAGTCTAGCGGGTACCTACGAGCAGTACTTC
CASSQSLAGTYEQYF
>TRBV20-1|-|TRBJ2-3|-
TGCAGTGCTTCCAAGCGGGCAAGCACAGATACGCAGTATTTT
CSASKRASTDTQYF
>TRBV6-5|-|TRBJ2-1|few
TGTGCCAGCAGTTACGGGGGGGCGAATGAGCAGTTCTTC
CASSYGGANEQFF
>TRBV7-6|TRBD1|TRBJ1-1|few
TGTGCCAGCAGCACGGCCTTTGGGACAGAGTTCTTT
CASSTAFGTEFF
>TRBV2|-|TRBJ2-6|once
TGTGCCAGACGCGAAACTGGGGCCAACGTCCTGACTTTC
CARRETGANVLTF
>TRBV5-1|TRBD2|TRBJ2-7|-
TGCGCCAGTCGGTACGCGGGAGAAGGGTTCTACGAGCAGTACTTC
CASRYAGEGFYEQYF
>TRBV12-5|-|TRBJ1-6|-
TGTGCTAGTGGTTTGATGGCCCGGGGCTCCTATAATTCACCCCTCCACTTT
CASGLMARGSYNSPLHF
>TRBV5-6|TRBD2|TRBJ2-5|few
TGTGCCAGCTTTCTAGCGGGGGAAGAGACCCAGTACTTC
CASFLAGEETQYF
>TRBV7-9|-|TRBJ2-7|few
TGTGCCAGCACCGGGGCGAAAGACGAGCAGTACTTC
CASTGAKDEQYF
>TRBV7-2|-|TRBJ1-1|-
TGTGCCAGCAGCTTAGACAGAGTAGAAGCTTTCTTT
CASSLDRVEAFF
>TRBV7-9|TRBD1|TRBJ2-3|-
TGTGCCAGCAGCGACTGGACAGGGGACCCCACAGATACGCAGTATTTT
CASSDWTGDPTDTQYF
>TRBV12-3/TRBV12-4|TRBD1|TRBJ1-2|-
TGTGCCAGCAGTTTCGAGGGACAGCTCTACACCTTC
CASSFEGQLYTF
>TRBV29-1|-|TRBJ1-4|few
TGCAGCTCTTTAGGGGGGGCGGATGAAAAACTGTTTTTT
CSSLGGADEKLFF
>TRBV6-2/TRBV6-3|-|TRBJ2-5|many
TGTGCCAGCAGGGTCCCCAACTGGACCCAGTACTTC
CASRVPNWTQYF
>TRBV9|TRBD1|TRBJ2-2|-
TGTGCCAGCAGCGCACCAGGGGGCGCATATGTTACCGGGGAGCTGTTTTTT
CASSAPGGAYVTGELFF
>TRBV27|TRBD2|TRBJ2-1|few
TGTGCCAGCAGTTTGACTAGCGGCATTTCCTACAATGAGCAGTTCTTC
CASSLTSGISYNEQFF